These 18 T cell receptor beta chains came from one sample sequenced in a study of T cell responses to AZD1222 COVID-19 vaccine. Sequencing used immunoSEQ multiplex PCR; TCRdb keeps in-frame clones, though not all of them. Of around 71,000 clones in the sample, 80% were seen once. This material consisted of peripheral blood, taken 28 days after the second AZD1222 dose. Receptors were obtained from an adult who received the AZD1222 COVID-19 vaccine.

V and J are TRBV6-5 and TRBJ2-1; D call uncertain. Germline V gene sequence: CDR1 MNHEY, CDR2 SVGAGI. The V end lost 4 bases, the J end lost 6 bases, and 7 bases lay between the germline ends. CDR3 length: 12 amino acids. CDR3 nucleotides: TGTGCCAGCAGTTCTCTAGTCAATGAGCAGTTCTTC. Residues: CASSSLVNEQFF.

This clone was seen once. This chain uses TRBV27 with TRBJ1-6; TRBD1 agrees at 9 bases. Looked up from germline, CDR1 is MNHEY and CDR2 is SMNVEV (reference sequence). After removal of 5 bases from V and 8 bases from J, the junction contained 7 bases not matched to a gene. This CDR3 contains 15 residues. CDR3 sequence: CASSAPGQGDSPLHF. The DNA for the CDR3 is TGTGCCAGCAGTGCCCCGGGACAGGGTGATTCACCCCTCCACTTT.

J is TRBJ2-1 and V is TRBV27, with 11 bases aligning to TRBD2. Germline CDR1 is MNHEY and CDR2 is SMNVEV (reference sequence). The ends lost 6 bases at V and 3 bases at J; junction bases unmatched: 4. The CDR3 runs to 15 residues. CDR3 sequence: CASRDGLAGYNEQFF. CDR3 in DNA: TGTGCCAGCAGGGATGGACTAGCGGGCTACAATGAGCAGTTCTTC.

The table lists this clone with a few counts. This rearrangement joins TRBV5-6 to TRBJ1-6; D remains unclear. V was trimmed by 2 bases and J by 4 bases, leaving 4 bases between them. The CDR3 is made up of 13 amino acids. Germline CDR1 and CDR2: SGHDT and YYEEEE. In DNA form, the CDR3 reads TGTGCCAGCAGCTTTTGGTATAATTCACCCCTCCACTTT. Residues: CASSFWYNSPLHF.

The chain carries TRBV6-1 and TRBJ2-6; D possibly uses TRBD1 or TRBD2 (5 bases each). Germline V gene lookup returns CDR1 MNHNS and CDR2 SASEGT. The CDR3 spans 18 residues. V was cut by 1 base and J by 0 bases, with 13 bases left in between. CDR3 amino acids: CASSEEGTVFSGANVLTF. DNA for the CDR3: TGTGCCAGCAGTGAAGAAGGGACGGTCTTCTCTGGGGCCAACGTCCTGACTTTC.

CDR3 region: CASSLSWGSNQPQHF. CDR3 DNA sequence: TGTGCCAGCAGTTTATCTTGGGGAAGCAATCAGCCCCAGCATTTT. The genes are TRBV27 and TRBJ1-5; D remains ambiguous. V was clipped by 0 bases and J by 1 base, with 7 bases between them. Per the germline V gene, CDR1 is MNHEY and CDR2 is SMNVEV (reference sequence). This CDR3 spans 15 amino acids.

This clone has just one count. V gene TRBV7-9 combines with J gene TRBJ2-1; D possibly corresponds to TRBD1 (5 bases). The CDR3 contains 15 residues. V dropped 5 bases and J dropped 4 bases, with 15 bases sitting between them. CDR1 is SEHNR, CDR2 FQNEAQ, per germline (reference sequence). CDR3 protein: CASSPTVDSYNEQFF. The CDR3, as DNA: TGTGCCAGCAGCCCTACGGTCGACAGTTACAATGAGCAGTTCTTC.

The rearrangement joins TRBV28 to TRBJ1-6; D uncertain. V was trimmed by 1 base and J by 14 bases, leaving 12 bases between them. Germline CDR1 reads MDHEN; CDR2 reads SYDVKM. The CDR3 is 13 residues long. CDR3 sequence (DNA): TGTGCCAGCAGTTTATATCAAACGTTAACCCTCCACTTT. It is translated as CASSLYQTLTLHF.

This clone was observed a handful of times. The J gene is TRBJ2-4, the V gene TRBV11-2; 8 bases agree with TRBD1. In germline, CDR1 is SGHAT, CDR2 FQNNGV. The V segment lost 5 bases and the J segment 5 bases; nucleotides outside the gene matches: 8. This CDR3 has 15 residues. The CDR3 sequence: CASSPTGVVQNIQYF. DNA for the CDR3: TGTGCCAGCAGCCCGACAGGGGTCGTGCAAAACATTCAGTACTTC.

The chain has TRBV14 and TRBJ2-3; a weak D match, TRBD2 (6 bases). V shed 2 bases and J shed 10 bases, with 13 bases lying between them. CDR3 length: 13 amino acids. CDR1 SGHDN and CDR2 FVKESK come from the germline V gene. CDR3 amino acids: CASSQLGTRSQYF. The CDR3 DNA reads as TGTGCCAGCAGCCAACTAGGGACTCGGTCGCAGTATTTT.

The genes are TRBV11-2 and TRBJ2-5, with 9 bases that match TRBD2. Germline lookup yields CDR1 SGHAT and CDR2 FQNNGV. Trimming removed 3 bases from V and 3 bases from J; junction bases left unmatched: 8. The CDR3 is made up of 16 amino acids. In DNA form, the CDR3 reads TGTGCCAGCAGCTTCCTGAGCGGGGGGAAAAAAGAGACCCAGTACTTC. Encoded protein: CASSFLSGGKKETQYF.

This chain joins TRBV3-1 (or the pseudogene TRBV3-2) and TRBJ2-3; tentative D call: TRBD1 (6 bases). The germline V and J ends were trimmed by 4 bases and 7 bases, with 12 bases remaining between them. The CDR3 length is 13 residues. CDR1 and CDR2 from the germline V gene are LGHDT and YNNKEL (reference sequence). The CDR3 region is CASSLLDRNTQYF. CDR3 nucleotide sequence: TGTGCCAGCAGCCTACTTGACAGGAATACGCAGTATTTT.

The V call is TRBV3-1 (or the pseudogene TRBV3-2), the J call TRBJ2-7, with D uncertain. The CDR3 is made up of 13 amino acids. The V gene lost 1 base and the J gene lost 0 bases, with 4 bases spanning the gap. CDR1 and CDR2 from the germline V gene are LGHDT and YNNKEL (reference sequence). The CDR3 DNA follows: TGTGCCAGCAGCCAAGGGGACTCCTACGAGCAGTACTTC. As protein: CASSQGDSYEQYF.

The chain carries TRBV28 and TRBJ1-5; D may be TRBD1 (6 bases). The CDR3 runs to 15 residues. The germline CDR1 and CDR2 sequences are MDHEN and SYDVKM. V was clipped by 2 bases and J by 9 bases, with 17 bases between them. CDR3 nucleotides: TGTGCCAGCAGTTTAGGGGGGGCTCGAGAGAGGCCCCAGCATTTT. It specifies CASSLGGARERPQHF.

This sequence joins TRBV9 and TRBJ2-3, with 11 bases aligning to TRBD2. This CDR3 is built from 19 residues. V dropped 5 bases and J dropped 2; count of bases not matched to a gene: 16. Germline CDR1 SGDLS, CDR2 YYNGEE. Here the CDR3 reads CASSYSASLAGAYTDTQYF. In nucleotides, the CDR3 is TGTGCCAGCAGTTATAGTGCCTCACTAGCGGGGGCTTACACAGATACGCAGTATTTT.

This clone has more than one count but fewer than ten. This sequence joins TRBV5-1 and TRBJ1-3, with D unresolved. Germline-derived CDR1 and CDR2 are SGHRS and YFSETQ. The CDR3 loop spans 14 amino acids. The V end lost 0 bases, the J end lost 4 bases, and 8 bases lay between the germline ends. CDR3 nucleotides: TGCGCCAGCAGCTTGGCCGGATACGGAAACACCATATATTTT. It translates to CASSLAGYGNTIYF.

The genes are TRBV7-9 and TRBJ1-4; 7 positions agree with TRBD1. CDR3 length: 15 amino acids. Germline V gene sequence: CDR1 SEHNR, CDR2 FQNEAQ (reference sequence). The trim removed 0 bases at V and 5 bases at J, leaving 3 bases unmatched. In nucleotides, the CDR3 is TGTGCCAGCAGCTTAGCGACAGGGCTCAATGAAAAACTGTTTTTT. Translating it yields CASSLATGLNEKLFF.

The chain combines TRBV5-1 with TRBJ1-6; TRBD1 is a possible D gene (6 bases). This CDR3 region has 14 residues. The germline V gene has CDR1 SGHRS and CDR2 YFSETQ. The V end lost 3 bases, the J end lost 9 bases, and 13 bases lay between the germline ends. CDR3 loop: CASSSGQRGSPLHF. CDR3 sequence (DNA): TGCGCCAGCAGCTCAGGACAGAGGGGTTCACCCCTCCACTTT.